Following are 5 T cell receptor beta chains from one sample sequenced in a study of T cells in Graves' hyperthyroidism and ophthalmopathy. RNA transcripts served as the template for amplifying TCR beta CDR3 regions. Researchers ran a first-round RT-PCR on the TCR CDR3 using the HTBI primer set. Each CDR3 protein is one row after TCRdb ran MiXCR on the multiplex PCR reads. The table has fewer than 350,000 distinct CDR3 sequences, roughly an eighth seen once. Sequencing was carried out using blood. The receptors were sampled from a woman in her 40s with Graves' hyperthyroidism.

This clonotype was seen ten or more times. The rearrangement joins TRBV11-3 to TRBJ2-1; the match to TRBD2 covers 16 bases. CDR3 length equals 17 residues. The germline CDR1 and CDR2 sequences are SGHNT and YENEEA. V gave up 5 bases and J gave up 7 bases; unmatched junction bases: 8. CDR3 DNA: TGTGCCAGCAGCCCGGGACTAGCGGGAGGGCCGGGGAATGAGCAGTTCTTC. This sequence encodes CASSPGLAGGPGNEQFF.

The table lists this clonotype with many counts. This chain joins TRBV6-1 and TRBJ2-5, with D possibly being TRBD1 (5 bases). Germline V gene sequence: CDR1 MNHNS, CDR2 SASEGT. There are 14 residues in the CDR3. The V end lost 5 bases, the J end lost 5 bases, and 15 bases lay between the germline ends. The CDR3 region is CASSLREYSETQYF. CDR3 DNA sequence: TGTGCCAGCAGTCTCAGGGAATATTCCGAGACCCAGTACTTC.

This clonotype was seen many times. J is TRBJ1-4 and V is TRBV28, with D possibly being TRBD1 (5 bases). V lost 2 bases to trimming and J lost 4 bases, with 8 bases between them. CDR1 is MDHEN and CDR2 is SYDVKM in the germline V gene. CDR3 length: 14 amino acids. CDR3 bases: TGTGCCAGCAGTTTAGGGACCATTAATGAAAAACTGTTTTTT. Translated: CASSLGTINEKLFF.

This clonotype was observed many times. V gene TRBV30 combines with J gene TRBJ2-5; D could derive from TRBD1 or TRBD2 (6 bases each). CDR1 is GTSNPN, CDR2 SVGIG, per germline (reference sequence). The V and J ends lost 0 bases and 13 bases respectively, with 18 bases between them. This CDR3 spans 13 amino acids. The CDR3 is CAWSVQGGGPWYF. The CDR3 nucleotides are TGTGCCTGGAGTGTACAGGGAGGCGGCCCTTGGTACTTC.

This clonotype appeared a few times. The CDR3 here is CASSLSGFEQFF. DNA for the CDR3: TGTGCCAGCAGCTTATCAGGTTTTGAGCAGTTCTTC. This chain joins TRBV5-8 and TRBJ2-1; D is unresolved. Germline V lookup: CDR1 SGHTS, CDR2 YDEGEE. CDR3 length: 12 residues. The germline V and J ends were trimmed by 2 bases and 9 bases, with 9 bases remaining between them.